This TCR beta chain was obtained from a study of T cell responses to AZD1222 COVID-19 vaccine. Only in-frame clones appear in the TCRdb table, and some are missing; sequencing was by immunoSEQ multiplex PCR. The sample has more than 120,000 clones; around 90% are singletons. Germline CDR1 reads MNHEY; CDR2 reads SVGAGI. V shed 8 bases, J shed 7 bases, and the junction held 3 bases outside the gene matches. This CDR3 region has 12 residues. V usage is TRBV6-5 and J usage is TRBJ2-2, with 8 bases fitting TRBD2. Sequencing was performed on peripheral blood, taken 28 days after the second AZD1222 dose. The clonotype originates from an adult who received the AZD1222 COVID-19 vaccine. The CDR3 DNA reads TGTGCCAGCCTAGGGACTAGCGGGGAGCTGTTTTTT. As protein: CASLGTSGELFF.